Sequencing of this T cell receptor beta chain was carried out in a study of shared clonotypes between healthy human individuals. The assay was immunoSEQ multiplex PCR, and TCRdb's table has in-frame clones only and misses some. The sample consists of about 2.4 million clones, more than 80% of them appearing once. The sequence was obtained from a man between 18 and 29 years old in good health. The source material was naive CD4+ T cells sorted from blood. Sample subset: CD45RA+ positively selected.

CDR3 nucleotides: TGTGCCAGCTCCGGTATAGCGGGGGACTTATACGAGCAGTACTTC. It is translated as CASSGIAGDLYEQYF. The chain recombines TRBV18 with TRBJ2-7; 9 positions agree with TRBD2. Looked up from germline, CDR1 is KGHSH and CDR2 is LQKENI. The CDR3 is 15 amino acids. V dropped 6 bases and J dropped 4; count of bases not matched to a gene: 10.